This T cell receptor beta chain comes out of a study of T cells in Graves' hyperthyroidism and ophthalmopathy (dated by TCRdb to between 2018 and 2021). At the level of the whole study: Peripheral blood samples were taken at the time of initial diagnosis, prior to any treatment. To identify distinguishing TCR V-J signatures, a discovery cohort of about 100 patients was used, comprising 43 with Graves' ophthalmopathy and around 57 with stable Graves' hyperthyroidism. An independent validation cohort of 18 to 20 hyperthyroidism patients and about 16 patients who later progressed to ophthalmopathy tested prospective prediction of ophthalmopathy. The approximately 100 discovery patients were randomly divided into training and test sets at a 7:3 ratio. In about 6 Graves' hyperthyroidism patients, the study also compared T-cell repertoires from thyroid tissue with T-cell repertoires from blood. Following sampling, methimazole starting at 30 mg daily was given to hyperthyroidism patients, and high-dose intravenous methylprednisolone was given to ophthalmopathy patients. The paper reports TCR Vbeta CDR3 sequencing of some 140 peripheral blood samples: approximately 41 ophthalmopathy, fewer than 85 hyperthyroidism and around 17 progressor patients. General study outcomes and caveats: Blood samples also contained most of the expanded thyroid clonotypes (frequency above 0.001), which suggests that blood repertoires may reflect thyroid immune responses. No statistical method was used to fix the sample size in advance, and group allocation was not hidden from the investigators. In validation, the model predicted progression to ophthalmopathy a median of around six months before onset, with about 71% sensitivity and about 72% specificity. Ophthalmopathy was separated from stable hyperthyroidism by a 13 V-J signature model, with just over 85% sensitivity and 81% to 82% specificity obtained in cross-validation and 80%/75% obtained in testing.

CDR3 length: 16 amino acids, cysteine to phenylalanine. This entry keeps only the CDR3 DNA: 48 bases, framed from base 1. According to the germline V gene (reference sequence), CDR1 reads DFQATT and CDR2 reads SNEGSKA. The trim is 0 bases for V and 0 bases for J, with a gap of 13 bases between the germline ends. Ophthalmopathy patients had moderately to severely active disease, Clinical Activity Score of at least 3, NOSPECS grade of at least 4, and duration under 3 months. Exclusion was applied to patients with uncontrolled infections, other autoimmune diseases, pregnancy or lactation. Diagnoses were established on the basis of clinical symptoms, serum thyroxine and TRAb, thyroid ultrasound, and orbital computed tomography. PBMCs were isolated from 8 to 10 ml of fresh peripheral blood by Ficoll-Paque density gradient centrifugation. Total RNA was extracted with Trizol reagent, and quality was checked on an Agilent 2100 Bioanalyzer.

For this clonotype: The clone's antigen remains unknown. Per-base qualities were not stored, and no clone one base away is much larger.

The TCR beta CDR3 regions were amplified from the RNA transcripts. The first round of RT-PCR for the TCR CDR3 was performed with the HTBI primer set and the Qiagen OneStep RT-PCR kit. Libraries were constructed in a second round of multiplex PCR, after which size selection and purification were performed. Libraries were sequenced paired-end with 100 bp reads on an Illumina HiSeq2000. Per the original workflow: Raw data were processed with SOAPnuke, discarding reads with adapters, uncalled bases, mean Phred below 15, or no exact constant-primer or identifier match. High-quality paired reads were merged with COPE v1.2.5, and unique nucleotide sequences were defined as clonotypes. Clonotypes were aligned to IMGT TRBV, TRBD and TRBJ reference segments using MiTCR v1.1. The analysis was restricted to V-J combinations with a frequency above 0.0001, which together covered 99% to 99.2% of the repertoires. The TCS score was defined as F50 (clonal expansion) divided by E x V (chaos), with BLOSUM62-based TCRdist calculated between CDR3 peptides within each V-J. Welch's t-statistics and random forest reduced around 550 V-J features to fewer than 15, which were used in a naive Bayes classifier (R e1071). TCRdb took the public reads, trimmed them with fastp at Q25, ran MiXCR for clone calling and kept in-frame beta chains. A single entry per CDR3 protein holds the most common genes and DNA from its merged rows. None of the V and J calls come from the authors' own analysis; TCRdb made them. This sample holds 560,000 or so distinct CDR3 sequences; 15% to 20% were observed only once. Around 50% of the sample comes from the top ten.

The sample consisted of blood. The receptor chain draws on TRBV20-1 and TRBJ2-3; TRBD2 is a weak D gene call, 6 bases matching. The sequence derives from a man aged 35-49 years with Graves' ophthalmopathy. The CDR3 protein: CSARDRGRPSTDTQYF. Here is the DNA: TGCAGTGCTAGAGATCGGGGGAGACCGAGCACAGATACGCAGTATTTT.